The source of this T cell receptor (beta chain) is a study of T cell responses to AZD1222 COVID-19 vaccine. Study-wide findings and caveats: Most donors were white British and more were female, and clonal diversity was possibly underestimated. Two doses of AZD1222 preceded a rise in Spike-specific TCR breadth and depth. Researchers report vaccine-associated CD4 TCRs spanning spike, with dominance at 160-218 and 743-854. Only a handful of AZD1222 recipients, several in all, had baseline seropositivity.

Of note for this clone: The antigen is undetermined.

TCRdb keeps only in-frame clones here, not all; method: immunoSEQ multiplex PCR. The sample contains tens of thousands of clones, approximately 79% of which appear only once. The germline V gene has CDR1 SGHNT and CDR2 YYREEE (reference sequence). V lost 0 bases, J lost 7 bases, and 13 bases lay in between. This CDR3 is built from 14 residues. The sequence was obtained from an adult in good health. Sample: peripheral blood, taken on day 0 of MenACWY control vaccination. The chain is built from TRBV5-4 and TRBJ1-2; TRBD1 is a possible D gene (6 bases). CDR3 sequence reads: CASSLGLGGAGYTF. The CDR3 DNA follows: TGTGCCAGCAGCTTGGGGTTGGGGGGGGCTGGCTACACCTTC. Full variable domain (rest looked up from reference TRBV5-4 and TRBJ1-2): ETGVTQSPTHLIKTRGQQVTLRCSSQSGHNTVSWYQQALGQGPQFIFQYYREEENGRGNFPPRFSGLQFPNYSSELNVNALELDDSALYLCASSLGLGGAGYTFGSGTRLTVV.